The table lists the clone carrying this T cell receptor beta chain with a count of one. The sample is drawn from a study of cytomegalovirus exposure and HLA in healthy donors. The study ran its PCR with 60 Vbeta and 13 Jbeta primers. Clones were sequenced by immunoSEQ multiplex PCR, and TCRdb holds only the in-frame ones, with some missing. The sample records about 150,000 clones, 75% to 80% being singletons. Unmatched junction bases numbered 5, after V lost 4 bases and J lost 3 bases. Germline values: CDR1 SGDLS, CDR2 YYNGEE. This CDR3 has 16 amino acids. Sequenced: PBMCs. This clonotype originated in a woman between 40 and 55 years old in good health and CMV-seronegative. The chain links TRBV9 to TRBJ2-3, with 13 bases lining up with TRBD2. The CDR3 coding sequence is TGTGCCAGCAGCCTCAGGACTAGCGGGGGAACAGATACGCAGTATTTT. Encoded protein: CASSLRTSGGTDTQYF.